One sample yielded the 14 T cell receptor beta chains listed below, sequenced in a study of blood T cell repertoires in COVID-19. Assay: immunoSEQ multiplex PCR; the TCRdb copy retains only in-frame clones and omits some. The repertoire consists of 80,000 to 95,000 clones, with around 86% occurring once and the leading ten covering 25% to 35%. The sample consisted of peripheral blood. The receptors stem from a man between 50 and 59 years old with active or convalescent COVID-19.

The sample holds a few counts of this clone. The CDR3 region is CASSPPGQGFSDTQYF. The DNA of the CDR3 is TGTGCCAGCTCACCACCGGGACAGGGTTTTTCAGATACGCAGTATTTT. The rearrangement joins TRBV18 to TRBJ2-3, with 9 bases matching TRBD1. V trimming: 0 bases; J trimming: 4 bases; junction bases outside the gene matches: 5. The V gene's germline CDR1 is KGHSH and CDR2 LQKENI. The CDR3 runs to 16 residues.

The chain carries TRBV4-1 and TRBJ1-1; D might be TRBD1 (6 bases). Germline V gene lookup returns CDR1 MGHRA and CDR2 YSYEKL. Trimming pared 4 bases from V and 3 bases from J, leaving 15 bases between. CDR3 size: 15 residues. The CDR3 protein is CASSPTWDTDTEAFF. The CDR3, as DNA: TGCGCCAGCAGCCCTACCTGGGACACGGACACTGAAGCTTTCTTT.

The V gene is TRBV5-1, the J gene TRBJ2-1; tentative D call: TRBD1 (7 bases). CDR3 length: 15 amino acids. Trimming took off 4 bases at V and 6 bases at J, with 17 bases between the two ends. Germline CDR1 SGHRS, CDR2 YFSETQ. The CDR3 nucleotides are TGCGCCAGCAGCCCCCGGGCAGGGGGAGGCAATGAGCAGTTCTTC. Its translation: CASSPRAGGGNEQFF.

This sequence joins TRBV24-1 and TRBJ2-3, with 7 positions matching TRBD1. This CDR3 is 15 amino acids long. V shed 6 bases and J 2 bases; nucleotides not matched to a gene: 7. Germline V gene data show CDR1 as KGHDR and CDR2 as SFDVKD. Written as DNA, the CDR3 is TGTGCCACCAGTATGACGGGACAGCCCACAGATACGCAGTATTTT. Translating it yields CATSMTGQPTDTQYF.

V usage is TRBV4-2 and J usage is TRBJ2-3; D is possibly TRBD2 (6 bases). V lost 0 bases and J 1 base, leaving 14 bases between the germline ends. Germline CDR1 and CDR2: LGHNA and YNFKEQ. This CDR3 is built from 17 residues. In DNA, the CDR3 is TGTGCCAGCAGCCAAGATCCGGGGGTCAGGGGCACAGATACGCAGTATTTT. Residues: CASSQDPGVRGTDTQYF.

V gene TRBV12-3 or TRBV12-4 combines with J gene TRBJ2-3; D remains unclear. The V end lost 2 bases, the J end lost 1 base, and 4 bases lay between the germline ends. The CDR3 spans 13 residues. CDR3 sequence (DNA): TGTGCCAGCAGTTTAAGCGGCACAGATACGCAGTATTTT. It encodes CASSLSGTDTQYF.

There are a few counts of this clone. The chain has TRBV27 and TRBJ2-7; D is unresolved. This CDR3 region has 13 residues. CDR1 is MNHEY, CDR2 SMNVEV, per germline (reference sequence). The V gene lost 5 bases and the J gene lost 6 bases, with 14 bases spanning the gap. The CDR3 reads CASSPPSRGEQYF. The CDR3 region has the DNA TGTGCCAGCAGTCCGCCGAGCAGAGGCGAGCAGTACTTC.

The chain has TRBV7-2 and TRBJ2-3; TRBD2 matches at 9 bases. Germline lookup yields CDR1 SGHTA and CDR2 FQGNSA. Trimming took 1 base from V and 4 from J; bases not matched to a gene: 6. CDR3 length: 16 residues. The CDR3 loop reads CASSLGGSGSSDTQYF. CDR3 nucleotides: TGTGCCAGCAGCTTAGGGGGTAGCGGGAGCTCAGATACGCAGTATTTT. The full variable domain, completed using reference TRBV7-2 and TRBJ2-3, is GAGVSQSPSNKVTEKGKDVELRCDPISGHTALYWYRQSLGQGLEFLIYFQGNSAPDKSGLPSDRFSAERTGGSVSTLTIQRTQQEDSAVYLCASSLGGSGSSDTQYFGPGTRLTVL.

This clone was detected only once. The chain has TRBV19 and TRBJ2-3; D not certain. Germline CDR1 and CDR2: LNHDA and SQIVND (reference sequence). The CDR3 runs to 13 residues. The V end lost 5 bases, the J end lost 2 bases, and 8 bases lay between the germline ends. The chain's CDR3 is CASSSSYTDTQYF. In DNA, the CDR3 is TGTGCCAGTAGTTCCAGTTACACAGATACGCAGTATTTT.

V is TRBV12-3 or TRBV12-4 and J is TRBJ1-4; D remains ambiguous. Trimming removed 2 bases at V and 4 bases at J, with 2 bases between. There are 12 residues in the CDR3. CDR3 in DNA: TGTGCCAGCAGTTTATATAATGAAAAACTGTTTTTT. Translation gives CASSLYNEKLFF.

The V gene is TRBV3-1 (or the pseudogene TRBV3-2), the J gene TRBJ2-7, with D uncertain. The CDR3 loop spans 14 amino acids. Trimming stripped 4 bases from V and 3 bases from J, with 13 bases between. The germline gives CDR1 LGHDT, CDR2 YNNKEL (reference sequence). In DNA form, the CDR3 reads TGTGCCAGCAGCCCCTTCCGGGTCGTCTACGAGCAGTACTTC. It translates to CASSPFRVVYEQYF.

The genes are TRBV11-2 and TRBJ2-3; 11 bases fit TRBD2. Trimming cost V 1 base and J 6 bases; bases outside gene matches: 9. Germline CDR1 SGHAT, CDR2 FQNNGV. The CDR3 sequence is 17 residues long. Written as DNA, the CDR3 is TGTGCCAGCAGCTTAGGAGGGGCTAGCGGGGGGTCGGATACGCAGTATTTT. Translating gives CASSLGGASGGSDTQYF. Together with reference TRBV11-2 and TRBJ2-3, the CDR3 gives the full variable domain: EAGVAQSPRYKIIEKRQSVAFWCNPISGHATLYWYQQILGQGPKLLIQFQNNGVVDDSQLPKDRFSAERLKGVDSTLKIQPAKLEDSAVYLCASSLGGASGGSDTQYFGPGTRLTVL.

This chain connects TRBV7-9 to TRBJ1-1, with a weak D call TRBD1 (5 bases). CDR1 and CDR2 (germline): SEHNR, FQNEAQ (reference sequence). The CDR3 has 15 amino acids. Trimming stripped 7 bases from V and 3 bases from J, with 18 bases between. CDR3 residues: CASTLQPGGDTEAFF. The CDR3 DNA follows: TGTGCCAGCACCCTACAACCGGGGGGGGACACTGAAGCTTTCTTT.

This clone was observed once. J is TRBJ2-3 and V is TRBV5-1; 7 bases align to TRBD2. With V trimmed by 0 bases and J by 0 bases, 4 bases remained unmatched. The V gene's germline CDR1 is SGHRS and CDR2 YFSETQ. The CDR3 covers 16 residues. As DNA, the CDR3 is TGCGCCAGCAGCTTGGAGCGGGGTGCTAGCACAGATACGCAGTATTTT. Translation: CASSLERGASTDTQYF.